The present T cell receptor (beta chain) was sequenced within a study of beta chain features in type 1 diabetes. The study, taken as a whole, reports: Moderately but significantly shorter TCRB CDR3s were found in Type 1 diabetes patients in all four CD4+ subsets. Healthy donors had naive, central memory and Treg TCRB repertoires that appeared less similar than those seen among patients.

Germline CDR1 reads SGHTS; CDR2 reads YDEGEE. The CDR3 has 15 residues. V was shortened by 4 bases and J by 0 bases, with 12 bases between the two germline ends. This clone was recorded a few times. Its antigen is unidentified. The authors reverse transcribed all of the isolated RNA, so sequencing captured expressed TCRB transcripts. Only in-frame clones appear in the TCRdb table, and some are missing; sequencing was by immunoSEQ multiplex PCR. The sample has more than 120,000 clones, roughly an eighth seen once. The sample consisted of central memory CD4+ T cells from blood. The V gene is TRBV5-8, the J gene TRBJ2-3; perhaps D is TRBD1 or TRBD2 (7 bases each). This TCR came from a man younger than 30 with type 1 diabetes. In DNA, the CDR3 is TGTGCCAGCAGCCTGCAGGGGGGGAGCACAGATACGCAGTATTTT. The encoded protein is CASSLQGGSTDTQYF.